This T cell receptor (beta chain) comes out of a study of blood T cell repertoires in COVID-19. The overall study: Samples representing acute and convalescent COVID-19 were sourced from the United States, Italy and Spain.

Per the study methods: Amplification of reference gene primers provided the estimated nucleated cell counts. The data were produced by immunoSEQ multiplex PCR, yet TCRdb's version contains in-frame clones alone and is incomplete. V and J calls and clone size are those listed in that table; D and trimming were worked out from the DNA. The table has roughly 380,000 clones, around nine tenths seen once; the top ten hold just over 1%. The clonotype comes from a young woman who had been exposed to COVID-19. Input material: PBMCs or T cells enriched from blood (not recorded which).

CDR3 in DNA: TGTGCCAGCAGTGAATTGGGACTCTCCTACGAGCAGTACTTC. Its protein product is CASSELGLSYEQYF. The V call is TRBV25-1, the J call TRBJ2-7; possibly TRBD2 for D (6 bases). The CDR3 contains 14 residues. The germline V and J ends were trimmed by 1 base and 0 bases, with 7 bases remaining between them. Germline-derived CDR1 and CDR2 are MGHDK and SYGVNS.